This record covers a single TCR beta chain. The length of the CDR3 is 11 residues. Trimming cost V 3 bases and J 3 bases, with 6 bases left between them. Germline lookup yields CDR1 DFQATT and CDR2 SNEGSKA (reference sequence). The record originates from a study of T-cell reconstitution after alpha-beta-depleted transplantation in children. Unique molecular identifiers featured in how the TCRbeta library was prepared. One entry per CDR3 protein, called by TCRdb with MiXCR from the PCR reads. The data contain about 200,000 distinct CDR3 sequences, approximately 6.9% of them singletons. The clonotype originates from a boy younger than 10 with acute lymphoblastic leukemia, due to receive a stem cell transplant. The chain couples TRBV20-1 to TRBJ2-7; D uncertain. The sequencing used PBMCs, collected before TCRalphabeta/CD19-depleted stem cell transplant. CDR3 coding DNA: TGCAGTGCTAGTTCGGACTACGAGCAGTACTTC. Its translation is CSASSDYEQYF.